The text below deals with one T cell receptor (beta chain). Its specificity is unknown. The CDR3 sequence is 15 residues long. J lost 4 bases, V lost 2 bases, and 4 bases had no gene match. Germline CDR1 is MNHNS and CDR2 is SASEGT. Libraries were prepared by immunoSEQ multiplex PCR; TCRdb keeps only in-frame clonotypes and omits some of them. The repertoire has 5,000 or so clones, 72% of them found once; the top ten carry roughly an eighth. The data were obtained in a study of graft-versus-host responses after intestinal transplantation. Study details: Each recipient received a multivisceral, liver-intestinal, or isolated intestinal graft. All recipients got anti-thymocyte globulin induction, then tacrolimus and steroids for around three years.

Graft specimens yielded both intraepithelial and lamina propria lymphocytes. Whole-study results and caveats: Recipient marrow held GvH clones, some first seen in ileum or blood.

The source material was ileum tissue, sampled around 250 days after intestinal transplant. The chain recombines TRBV6-1 with TRBJ2-5; 10 bases match TRBD2. This TCR was sampled from a human patient who received an intestinal transplant, so some T cells may come from the graft donor. As DNA, the CDR3 is TGTGCCAGCAGTGAACTAGCGGGAGAAGTAGAGACCCAGTACTTC. Translated: CASSELAGEVETQYF.